The entry that follows covers one T cell receptor (beta chain) sequence. This specimen belongs to a study of cytomegalovirus exposure and HLA in healthy donors. Germline lookup yields CDR1 MNHNS and CDR2 SASEGT. This CDR3 has 15 residues. With V trimmed by 6 bases and J by 6 bases, 8 bases remained unmatched. PCR primers comprised 60 Vbeta and 13 Jbeta primers. Clones were sequenced by immunoSEQ multiplex PCR, and TCRdb holds only the in-frame ones, with some missing. The top ten hold about 1.2% of the sample, which has 150,000 to 200,000 clones, roughly 84% seen once. The rearrangement uses TRBV6-1 and TRBJ2-7; 13 bases are shared with TRBD2. The TCR was taken from a boy younger than 10 in good health and CMV-seronegative. The sample taken for sequencing was PBMCs. Written as DNA, the CDR3 is TGTGCCAGCAGCCCCGGACTAGCGGGAGTTTTCGAGCAGTACTTC. This translates into CASSPGLAGVFEQYF.